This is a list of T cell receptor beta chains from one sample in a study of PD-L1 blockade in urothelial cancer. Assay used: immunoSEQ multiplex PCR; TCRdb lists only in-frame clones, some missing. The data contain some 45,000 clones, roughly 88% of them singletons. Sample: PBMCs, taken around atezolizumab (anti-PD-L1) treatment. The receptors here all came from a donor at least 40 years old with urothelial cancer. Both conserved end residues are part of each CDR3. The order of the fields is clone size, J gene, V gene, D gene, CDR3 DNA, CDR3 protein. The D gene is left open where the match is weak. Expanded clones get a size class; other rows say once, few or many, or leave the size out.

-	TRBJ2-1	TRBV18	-	TGTGCCAGCTCACGCCGGGTAGCGGAGACACGGGATGAGCAGTTCTTC	CASSRRVAETRDEQFF
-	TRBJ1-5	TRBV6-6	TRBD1	TGTGCCAGCAGTGACCAGGGACAGCCCAATCAGCCCCAGCATTTT	CASSDQGQPNQPQHF
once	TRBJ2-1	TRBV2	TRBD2	TGTGCCAGTTCGGGACTAGCGGGAGCAGGGGAGCAGTTCTTC	CASSGLAGAGEQFF
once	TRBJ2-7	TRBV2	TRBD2	TGTGCCAGCAGTGATTGGGCTAGCGGGACCGAGCAGTACTTC	CASSDWASGTEQYF
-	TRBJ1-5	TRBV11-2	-	TGTGCCAGCAGCTCAGGGGCCCTTTGGGGGCCCCAGCATTTT	CASSSGALWGPQHF
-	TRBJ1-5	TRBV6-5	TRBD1	TGTGCCAGCAGTAGGGACAGGGGTGGCAATCAGCCCCAGCATTTT	CASSRDRGGNQPQHF
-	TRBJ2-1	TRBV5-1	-	TGCGCCAGCAGCCCCCGGGGAGCCGCCCGGGGGTTCTTC	CASSPRGAARGFF
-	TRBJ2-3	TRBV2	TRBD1	TGTGCCAGCATCCGGGACAGTCCCACAGATACGCAGTATTTT	CASIRDSPTDTQYF
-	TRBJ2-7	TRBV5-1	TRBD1	TGCGCCAGCACCCACCTGGGCCCCGGAAGGACAGGGTCCTACGAGCAGTACTTC	CASTHLGPGRTGSYEQYF
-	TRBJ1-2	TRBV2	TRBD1	TGTGCCAGCAGTACTCGGACAGGGGCCCTACGTTACACCTTC	CASSTRTGALRYTF
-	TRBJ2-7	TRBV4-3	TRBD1	TGCGCCAGCAGCCTCAGGACAGGGGGGGCCTACGAGCAGTACTTC	CASSLRTGGAYEQYF
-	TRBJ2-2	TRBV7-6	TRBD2	TGTGCCAGCAGCACAGGGACTAGCGGGAACACCGGGGAGCTGTTTTTT	CASSTGTSGNTGELFF
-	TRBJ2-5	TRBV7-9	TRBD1	TGTGCCAGCAGCTTAGCAGGGGGCTTTAAGACCCAGTACTTC	CASSLAGGFKTQYF
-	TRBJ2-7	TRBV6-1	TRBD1	TGTGCCAGCAGTTTCACCGGGACAGGGTCACGCGAGCAGTACTTC	CASSFTGTGSREQYF
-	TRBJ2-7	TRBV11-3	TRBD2	TGTGCCAGCAGCTACCCTCGGGGGGGTGTGCGCTACGAGCAGTACTTC	CASSYPRGGVRYEQYF
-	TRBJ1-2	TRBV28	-	TGTGCCAGCCGCCGGGAGGTTGGGGGCTACACCTTC	CASRREVGGYTF
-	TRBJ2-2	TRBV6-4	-	TGTGCCAGCAGTGTCGAAGCAACTGTCGGGGAGCTGTTTTTT	CASSVEATVGELFF
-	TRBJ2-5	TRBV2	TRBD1	TGTGCCAGCAGACCAGACAGGGTTGAGACCCAGTACTTC	CASRPDRVETQYF
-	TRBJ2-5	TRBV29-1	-	TGCAGCTCAACCGGGATCCCAGACGAGACCCAGTACTTC	CSSTGIPDETQYF
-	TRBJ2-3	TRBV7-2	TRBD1	TGTGCCAGCAGCCCGGGACAGGGGATCACAGATACGCAGTATTTT	CASSPGQGITDTQYF
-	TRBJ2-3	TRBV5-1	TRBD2	TGCGCCAGCAGCCCCAGGACTAGGGAGGGAGATACGCAGTATTTT	CASSPRTREGDTQYF
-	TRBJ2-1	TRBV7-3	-	TGTGCCAGCAGCTTAAATCCGGGGGACAATGAGCAGTTCTTC	CASSLNPGDNEQFF
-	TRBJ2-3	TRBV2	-	TGTGCCAGCAGTGGCGGGGACCTCACAGATACGCAGTATTTC	CASSGGDLTDTQYF
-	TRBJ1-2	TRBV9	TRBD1	TGTGCCAGCAGCGGTAGACAGGGGACTAACTATGGCTACACCTTC	CASSGRQGTNYGYTF
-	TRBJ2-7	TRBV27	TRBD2	TGTGCCAGCAGCCGGACTAGCGGGTCATTCTACGAGCAGTACTTC	CASSRTSGSFYEQYF
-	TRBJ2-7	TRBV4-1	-	TGCGCCAGCAGCGACACTAGCACCTACGAGCAGTACTTC	CASSDTSTYEQYF
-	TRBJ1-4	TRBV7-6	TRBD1	TGTGCCAGCAGCGGATTCAGGGGGCCGGGCCATGAAAAACTGTTTTTT	CASSGFRGPGHEKLFF
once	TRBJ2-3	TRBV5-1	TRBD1	TGCGCCAGCAGGGAAGCGACAGGGGCAGATACGCAGTATTTT	CASREATGADTQYF
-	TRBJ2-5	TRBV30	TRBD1	TGTGCCTGGAGTCTCCGGGACAGGTTCGGGACCCAGTACTTC	CAWSLRDRFGTQYF
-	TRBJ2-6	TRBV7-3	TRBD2	TGTGCCAGCAGCTTAGCGGGAGACCCCTCTGGGGCCAACGTCCTGACTTTC	CASSLAGDPSGANVLTF
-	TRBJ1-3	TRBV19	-	TGTGCCAGTAGACCTGGGGCGACACGAAACACCATATATTTT	CASRPGATRNTIYF
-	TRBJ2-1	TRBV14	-	TGTGCCAGCAGCCCCCCCACTAGGAGTGGCAATGAGCAGTTCTTC	CASSPPTRSGNEQFF
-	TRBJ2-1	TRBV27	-	TGTGCCAGCAGTTTATCTGGAGGGGTGGTCTACAATGAGCAGTTCTTC	CASSLSGGVVYNEQFF
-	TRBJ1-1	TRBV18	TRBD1	TGTGCCAGCTCACCACTGGTAGGACAGGGGGCCTCTGAAGCTTTCTTT	CASSPLVGQGASEAFF
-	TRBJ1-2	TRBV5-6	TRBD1	TGTGCCAGCAGCTGGGACAGGGGACATGGCTACACCTTC	CASSWDRGHGYTF
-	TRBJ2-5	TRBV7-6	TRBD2	TGTGCCAGCAGCCCAGGGACTAGCGGGAGGGAGACCCAGTACTTC	CASSPGTSGRETQYF
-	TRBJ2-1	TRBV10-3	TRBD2	TGTGCCATCAGTGGTGGTAGCGGGCCCTACAATGAGCAGTTCTTC	CAISGGSGPYNEQFF
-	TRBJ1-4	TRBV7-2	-	TGTGCCAGCAGCTTAGTTGCCGGGAGGGAAAAACTGTTTTTT	CASSLVAGREKLFF
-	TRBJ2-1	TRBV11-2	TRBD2	TGTGCCAGCAGCCCCCAGCGGGGCTACAATGAGCAGTTCTTC	CASSPQRGYNEQFF
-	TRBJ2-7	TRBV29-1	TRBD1	TGCAGCGTTGCGGGACAGGGTAACTACGAGCAGTACTTC	CSVAGQGNYEQYF
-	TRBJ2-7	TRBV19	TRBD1	TGTGCCAGTAGTATACAGGGACAGGGGATGGCGTACGAGCAGTACTTC	CASSIQGQGMAYEQYF
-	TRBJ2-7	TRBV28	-	TGTGCCAGCAGACCCCCGGGGTCTTTCTACGAGCAGTACTTC	CASRPPGSFYEQYF
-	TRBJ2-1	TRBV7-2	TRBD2	TGTGCCAGCAGCTTAGACAATCTAGCGGCCGCCAATGAGCAGTTCTTC	CASSLDNLAAANEQFF
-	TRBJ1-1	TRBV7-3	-	TGTGCCAGCAGCCTCGGGGGGGCGGGAACTGAAGCTTTCTTT	CASSLGGAGTEAFF
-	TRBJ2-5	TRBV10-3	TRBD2	TGTGCCATCAGTCGCACTAGCGGGGGAGGGCAAGAGACCCAGTACTTC	CAISRTSGGGQETQYF
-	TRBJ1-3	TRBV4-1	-	TGCGCCAGCAGCCAAGGGGGGAGGACGGCTGGAAACACCATATATTTT	CASSQGGRTAGNTIYF
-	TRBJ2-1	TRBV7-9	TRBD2	TGTGCCAGCAGACCACCGCTAGCGGGGGTGTACAATGAGCAGTTCTTC	CASRPPLAGVYNEQFF
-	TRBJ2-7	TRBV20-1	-	TGCAGTGCTAGAGGAGGGGGCGAGCAGTACTTC	CSARGGGEQYF
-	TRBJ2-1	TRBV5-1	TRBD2	TGCGCCAGCAGCCCGGACGGGACACAGTTTCTAGCGGGAGGGCCGGGGCATGAGCAGTTCTTC	CASSPDGTQFLAGGPGHEQFF
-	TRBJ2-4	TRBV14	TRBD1	TGTGCCAGCAGCACCGGGACAGTAAAAAACATTCAGTACTTC	CASSTGTVKNIQYF
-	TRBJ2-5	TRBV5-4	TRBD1	TGTGCCAGCAGCTTTGGACAGGGGGCAGGGGAGACCCAGTACTTC	CASSFGQGAGETQYF
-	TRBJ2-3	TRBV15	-	TGTGCCACCAGGCGCGGTCTCACAGATACGCAGTATTTT	CATRRGLTDTQYF
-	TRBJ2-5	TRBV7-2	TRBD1	TGTGCCAGCAGCTTCCACAGGGGGCCTGAGACCCAGTACTTC	CASSFHRGPETQYF
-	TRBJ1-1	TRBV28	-	TGTGCCAGCAGTTTATATGGCGGGCCGAACACTGAAGCTTTCTTT	CASSLYGGPNTEAFF
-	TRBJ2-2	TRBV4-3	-	TGCGCCAGCAGCCGAGGGACCGGGACACCAACCGGGGAGCTGTTTTTT	CASSRGTGTPTGELFF
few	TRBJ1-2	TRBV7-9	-	TGTGCCAGCAGCTTCACCGGGACATCTAACTATGGCTACACCTTC	CASSFTGTSNYGYTF
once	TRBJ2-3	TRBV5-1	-	TGCGCCAGCAGCTTGGTTGCAGCGGCTAGCACAGATACGCAGTATTTT	CASSLVAAASTDTQYF
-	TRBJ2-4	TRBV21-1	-	TGTGCCAGCTACAGGTTAGCCAAAAACATTCAGTACTTC	CASYRLAKNIQYF